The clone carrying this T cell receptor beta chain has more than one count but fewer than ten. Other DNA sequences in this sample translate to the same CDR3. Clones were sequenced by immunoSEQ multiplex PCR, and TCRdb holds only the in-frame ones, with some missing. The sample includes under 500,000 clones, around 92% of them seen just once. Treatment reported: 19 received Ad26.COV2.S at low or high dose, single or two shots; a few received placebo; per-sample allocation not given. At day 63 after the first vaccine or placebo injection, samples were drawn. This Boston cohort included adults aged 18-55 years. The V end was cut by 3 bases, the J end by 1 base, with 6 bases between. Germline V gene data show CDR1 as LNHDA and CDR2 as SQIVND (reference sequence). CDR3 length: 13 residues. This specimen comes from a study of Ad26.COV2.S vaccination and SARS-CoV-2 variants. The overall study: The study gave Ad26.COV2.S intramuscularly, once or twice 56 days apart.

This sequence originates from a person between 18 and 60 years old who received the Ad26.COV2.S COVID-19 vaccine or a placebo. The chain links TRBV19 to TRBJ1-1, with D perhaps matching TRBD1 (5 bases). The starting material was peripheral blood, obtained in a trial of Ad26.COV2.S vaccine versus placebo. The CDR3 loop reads CASSIRGNTEAFF. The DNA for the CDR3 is TGTGCCAGTAGTATTAGGGGGAACACTGAAGCTTTCTTT.